The 3 T cell receptor beta chains below were found in one sample sequenced in a study of blood T cell repertoires in COVID-19 (dated by TCRdb to 2020 to 2022). Libraries were prepared through the immunoSEQ multiplex PCR assay. TCRdb took this table from immuneACCESS and kept in-frame rearrangements with V and J called. Such tables lack part of the clones; where checked against another copy, unresolved V genes explain under half of the gap, and the rest is unexplained. Present in this sample are a few hundred thousand clones, 75% to 90% of which were seen just once. Around 9.6% of the sample goes to the ten largest clones. The sequenced sample was peripheral blood. The origin of the receptors is a woman in her 70s with COVID-19, enrolled during active disease.

V usage is TRBV4-1 and J usage is TRBJ1-6; D possibly corresponds to TRBD1 (6 bases). V was clipped by 0 bases and J by 4 bases, with 13 bases between them. The CDR3 has 17 residues. The V gene's germline CDR1 is MGHRA and CDR2 YSYEKL. This CDR3 reads CASSQDGGGVYNSPLHF. Written as DNA, the CDR3 is TGCGCCAGCAGCCAAGATGGCGGGGGCGTATATAATTCACCCCTCCACTTT.

This chain uses TRBV30 with TRBJ1-4; D possibly corresponds to TRBD1 (5 bases). The V end was cut by 5 bases, the J end by 3 bases, with 13 bases between. The germline CDR1 and CDR2 sequences are GTSNPN and SVGIG (reference sequence). This CDR3 spans 14 amino acids. The CDR3 region is CAWGTLGANEKLFF. The CDR3 nucleotides read TGTGCCTGGGGGACGCTCGGGGCTAATGAAAAACTGTTTTTT.

The V call is TRBV19, the J call TRBJ1-5, with D unresolved. The CDR3 length is 14 residues. V was shortened by 5 bases and J by 2 bases, with 10 bases between the two germline ends. Germline V gene data show CDR1 as LNHDA and CDR2 as SQIVND (reference sequence). CDR3 amino acids: CASSPGFGNQPQHF. As DNA, the CDR3 is TGTGCCAGTAGTCCAGGCTTTGGCAATCAGCCCCAGCATTTT.